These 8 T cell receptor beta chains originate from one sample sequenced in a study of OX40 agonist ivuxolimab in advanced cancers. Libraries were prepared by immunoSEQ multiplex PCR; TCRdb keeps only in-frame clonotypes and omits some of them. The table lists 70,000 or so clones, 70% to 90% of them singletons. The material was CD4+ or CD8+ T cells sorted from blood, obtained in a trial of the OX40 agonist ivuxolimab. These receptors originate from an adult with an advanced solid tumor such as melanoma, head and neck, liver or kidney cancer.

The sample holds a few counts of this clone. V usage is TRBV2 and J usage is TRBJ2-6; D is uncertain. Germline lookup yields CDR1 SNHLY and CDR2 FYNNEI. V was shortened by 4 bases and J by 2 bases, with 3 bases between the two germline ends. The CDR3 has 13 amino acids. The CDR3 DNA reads TGTGCCAGCAGTGGGCCTGGGGCCAACGTCCTGACTTTC. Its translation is CASSGPGANVLTF.

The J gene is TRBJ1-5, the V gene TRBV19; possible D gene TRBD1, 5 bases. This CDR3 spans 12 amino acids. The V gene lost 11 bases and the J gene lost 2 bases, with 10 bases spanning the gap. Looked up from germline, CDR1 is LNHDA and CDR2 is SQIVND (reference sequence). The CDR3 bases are TGTGCCGGGGGGGTTGGCAATCAGCCCCAGCATTTT. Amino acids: CAGGVGNQPQHF.

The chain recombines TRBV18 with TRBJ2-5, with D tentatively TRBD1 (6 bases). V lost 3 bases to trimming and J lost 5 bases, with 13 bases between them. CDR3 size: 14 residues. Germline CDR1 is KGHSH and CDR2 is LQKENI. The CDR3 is CASSPLTGFETQYF. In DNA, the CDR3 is TGTGCCAGCTCACCGCTCACAGGGTTCGAGACCCAGTACTTC. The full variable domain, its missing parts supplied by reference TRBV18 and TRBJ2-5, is NAGVMQNPRHLVRRRGQEARLRCSPMKGHSHVYWYRQLPEEGLKFMVYLQKENIIDESGMPKERFSAEFPKEGPSILRIQQVVRGDSAAYFCASSPLTGFETQYFGPGTRLLVL.

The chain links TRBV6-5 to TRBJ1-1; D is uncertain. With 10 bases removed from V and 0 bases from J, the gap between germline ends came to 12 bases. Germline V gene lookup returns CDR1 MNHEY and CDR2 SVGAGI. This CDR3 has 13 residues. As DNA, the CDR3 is TGTGCCACCACGGACCGGTTGAACACTGAAGCTTTCTTT. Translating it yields CATTDRLNTEAFF.

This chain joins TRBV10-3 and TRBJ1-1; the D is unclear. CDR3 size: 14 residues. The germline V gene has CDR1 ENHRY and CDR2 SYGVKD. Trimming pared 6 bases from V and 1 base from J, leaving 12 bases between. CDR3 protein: CAISGGLRNTEAFF. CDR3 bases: TGTGCCATCAGCGGAGGCTTAAGGAACACTGAAGCTTTCTTT.

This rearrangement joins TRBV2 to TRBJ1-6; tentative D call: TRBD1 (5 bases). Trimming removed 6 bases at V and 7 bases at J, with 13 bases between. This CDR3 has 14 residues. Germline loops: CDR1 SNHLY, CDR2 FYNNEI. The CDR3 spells CASRMTDLNSPLHF. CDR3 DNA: TGTGCCAGCAGGATGACAGACCTCAATTCACCCCTCCACTTT. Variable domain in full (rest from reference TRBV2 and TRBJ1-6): EPEVTQTPSHQVTQMGQEVILRCVPISNHLYFYWYRQILGQKVEFLVSFYNNEISEKSEIFDDQFSVERPDGSNFTLKIRSTKLEDSAMYFCASRMTDLNSPLHFGNGTRLTVT.

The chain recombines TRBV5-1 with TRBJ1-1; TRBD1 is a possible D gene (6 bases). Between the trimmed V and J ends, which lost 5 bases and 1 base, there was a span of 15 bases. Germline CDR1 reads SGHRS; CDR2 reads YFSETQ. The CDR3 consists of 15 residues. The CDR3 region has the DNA TGCGCCAGCAGGGACGGGACACCTCAGAACACTGAAGCTTTCTTT. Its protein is CASRDGTPQNTEAFF. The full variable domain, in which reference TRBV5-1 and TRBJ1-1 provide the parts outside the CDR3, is KAGVTQTPRYLIKTRGQQVTLSCSPISGHRSVSWYQQTPGQGLQFLFEYFSETQRNKGNFPGRFSGRQFSNSRSEMNVSTLELGDSALYLCASRDGTPQNTEAFFGQGTRLTVV.

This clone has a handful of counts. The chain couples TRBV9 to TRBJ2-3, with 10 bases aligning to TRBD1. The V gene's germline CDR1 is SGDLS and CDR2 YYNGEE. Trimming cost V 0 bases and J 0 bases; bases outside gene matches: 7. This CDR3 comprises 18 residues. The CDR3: CASSVVGTGARSTDTQYF. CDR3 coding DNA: TGTGCCAGCAGCGTAGTCGGGACAGGGGCGCGAAGCACAGATACGCAGTATTTT.